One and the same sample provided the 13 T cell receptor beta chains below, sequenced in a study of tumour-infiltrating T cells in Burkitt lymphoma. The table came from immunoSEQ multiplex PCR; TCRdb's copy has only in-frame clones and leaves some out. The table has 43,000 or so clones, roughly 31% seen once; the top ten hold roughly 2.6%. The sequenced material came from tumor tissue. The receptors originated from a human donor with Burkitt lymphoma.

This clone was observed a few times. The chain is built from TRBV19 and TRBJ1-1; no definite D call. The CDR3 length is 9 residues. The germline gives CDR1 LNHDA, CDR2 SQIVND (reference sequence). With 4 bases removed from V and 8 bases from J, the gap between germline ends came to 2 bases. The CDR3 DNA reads TGTGCCAGTAGTAGGGAAGCTTTCTTT. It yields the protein CASSREAFF. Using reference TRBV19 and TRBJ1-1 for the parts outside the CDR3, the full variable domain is DGGITQSPKYLFRKEGQNVTLSCEQNLNHDAMYWYRQDPGQGLRLIYYSQIVNDFQKGDIAEGYSVSREKKESFPLTVTSAQKNPTAFYLCASSREAFFGQGTRLTVV.

CDR3: CASSMDRGAFF. For the CDR3, the DNA is TGTGCCAGCAGTATGGACAGGGGAGCTTTCTTT. The V gene is TRBV7-9, the J gene TRBJ1-1, with 9 bases aligning to TRBD1. Germline V gene data show CDR1 as SEHNR and CDR2 as FQNEAQ (reference sequence). CDR3 length: 11 residues. V lost 6 bases and J lost 10; bases outside the gene matches: 3.

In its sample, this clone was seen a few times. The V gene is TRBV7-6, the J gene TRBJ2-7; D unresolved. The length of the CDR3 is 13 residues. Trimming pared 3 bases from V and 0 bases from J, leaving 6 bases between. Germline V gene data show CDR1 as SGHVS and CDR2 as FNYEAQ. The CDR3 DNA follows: TGTGCCAGCAGCTTCACATCCTCCTACGAGCAGTACTTC. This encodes CASSFTSSYEQYF.

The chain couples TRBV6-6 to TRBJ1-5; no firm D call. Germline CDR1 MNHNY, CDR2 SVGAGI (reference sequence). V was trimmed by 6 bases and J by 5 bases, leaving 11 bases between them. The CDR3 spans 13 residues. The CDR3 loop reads CASSIERHQPQHF. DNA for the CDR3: TGTGCCAGCAGCATCGAAAGGCATCAGCCCCAGCATTTT.

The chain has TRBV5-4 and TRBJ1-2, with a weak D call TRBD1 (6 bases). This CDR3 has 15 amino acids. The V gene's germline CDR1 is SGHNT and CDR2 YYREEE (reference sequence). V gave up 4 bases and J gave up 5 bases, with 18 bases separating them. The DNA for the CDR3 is TGTGCCAGCAGCGTCCGTGGGGGCGAGGTATATGGCTACACCTTC. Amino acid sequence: CASSVRGGEVYGYTF.

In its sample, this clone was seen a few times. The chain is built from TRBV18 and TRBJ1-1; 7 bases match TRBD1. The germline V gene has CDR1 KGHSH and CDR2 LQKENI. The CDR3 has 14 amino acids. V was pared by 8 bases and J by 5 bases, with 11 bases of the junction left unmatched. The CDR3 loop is CASRDRVRRTEAFF. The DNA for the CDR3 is TGTGCCAGCCGCGACAGGGTAAGAAGGACTGAAGCTTTCTTT. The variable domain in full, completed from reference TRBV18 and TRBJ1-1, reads NAGVMQNPRHLVRRRGQEARLRCSPMKGHSHVYWYRQLPEEGLKFMVYLQKENIIDESGMPKERFSAEFPKEGPSILRIQQVVRGDSAAYFCASRDRVRRTEAFFGQGTRLTVV.

The CDR3 DNA reads as TGTGCCAGCAGCCTCGAATGGGGCGGGCGCGGTGGGCAGTACTTC. This translates into CASSLEWGGRGGQYF. The chain links TRBV7-2 to TRBJ2-7, with D perhaps assigned TRBD1 or TRBD2 (5 bases each). The length of the CDR3 is 15 residues. Deletions cut 5 bases from V and 9 bases from J, with 23 bases between. Germline V lookup: CDR1 SGHTA, CDR2 FQGNSA.

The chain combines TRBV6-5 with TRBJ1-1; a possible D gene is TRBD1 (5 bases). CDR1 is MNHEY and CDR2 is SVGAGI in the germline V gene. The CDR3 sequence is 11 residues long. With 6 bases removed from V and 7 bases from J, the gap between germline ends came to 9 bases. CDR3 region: CASRTVGEAFF. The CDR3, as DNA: TGTGCCAGCAGGACAGTTGGTGAAGCTTTCTTT.

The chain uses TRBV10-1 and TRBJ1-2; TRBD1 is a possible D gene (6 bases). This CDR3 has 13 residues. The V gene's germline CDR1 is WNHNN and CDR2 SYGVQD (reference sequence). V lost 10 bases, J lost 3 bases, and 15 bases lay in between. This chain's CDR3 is CATYRESDYGYTF. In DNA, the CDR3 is TGCGCCACCTACAGGGAATCGGACTATGGCTACACCTTC.

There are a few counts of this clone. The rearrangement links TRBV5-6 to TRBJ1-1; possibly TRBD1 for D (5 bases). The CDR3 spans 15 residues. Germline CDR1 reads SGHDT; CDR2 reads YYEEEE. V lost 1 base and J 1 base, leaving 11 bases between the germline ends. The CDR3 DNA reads TGTGCCAGCAGCTTGACAGGAGTTTGGAACACTGAAGCTTTCTTT. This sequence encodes CASSLTGVWNTEAFF.

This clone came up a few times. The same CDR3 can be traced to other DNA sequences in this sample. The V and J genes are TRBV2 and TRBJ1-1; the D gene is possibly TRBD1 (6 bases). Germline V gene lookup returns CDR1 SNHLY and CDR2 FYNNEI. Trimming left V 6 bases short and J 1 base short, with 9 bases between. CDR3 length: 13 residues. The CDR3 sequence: CASRGHPNTEAFF. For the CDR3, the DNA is TGTGCCAGCAGGGGACACCCGAACACTGAAGCTTTCTTT.

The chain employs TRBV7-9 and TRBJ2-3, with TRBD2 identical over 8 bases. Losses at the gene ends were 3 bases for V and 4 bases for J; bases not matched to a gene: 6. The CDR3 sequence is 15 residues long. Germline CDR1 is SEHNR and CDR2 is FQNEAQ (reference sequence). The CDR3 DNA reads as TGTGCCAGCAGCTTGGCCAGCGGGGGAGCAGATACGCAGTATTTT. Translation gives CASSLASGGADTQYF. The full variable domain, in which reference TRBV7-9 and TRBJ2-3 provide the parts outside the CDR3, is DTGVSQNPRHKITKRGQNVTFRCDPISEHNRLYWYRQTLGQGPEFLTYFQNEAQLEKSRLLSDRFSAERPKGSFSTLEIQRTEQGDSAMYLCASSLASGGADTQYFGPGTRLTVL.

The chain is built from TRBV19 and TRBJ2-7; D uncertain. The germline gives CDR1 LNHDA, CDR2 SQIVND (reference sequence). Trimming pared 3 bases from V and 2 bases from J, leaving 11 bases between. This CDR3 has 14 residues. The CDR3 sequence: CASSITAWTYEQYF. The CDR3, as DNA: TGTGCCAGTAGTATTACAGCATGGACCTACGAGCAGTACTTC.